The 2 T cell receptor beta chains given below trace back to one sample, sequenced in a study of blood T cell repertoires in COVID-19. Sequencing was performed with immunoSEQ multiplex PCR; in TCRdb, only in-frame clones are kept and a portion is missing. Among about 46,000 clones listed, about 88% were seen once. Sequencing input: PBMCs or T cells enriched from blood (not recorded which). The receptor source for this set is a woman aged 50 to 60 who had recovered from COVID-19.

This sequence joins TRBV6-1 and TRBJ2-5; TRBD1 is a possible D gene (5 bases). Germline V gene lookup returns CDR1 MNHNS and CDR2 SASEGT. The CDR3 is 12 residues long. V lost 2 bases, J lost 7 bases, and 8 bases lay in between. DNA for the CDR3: TGTGCCAGCAGTGAATTTCAGGGGACCCAGTACTTC. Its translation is CASSEFQGTQYF.

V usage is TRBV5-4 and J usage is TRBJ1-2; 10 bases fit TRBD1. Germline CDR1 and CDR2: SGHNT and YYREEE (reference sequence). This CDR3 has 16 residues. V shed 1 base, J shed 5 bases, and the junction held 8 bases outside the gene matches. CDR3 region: CASSLMTGGLKYGYTF. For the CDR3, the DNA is TGTGCCAGCAGCTTGATGACAGGGGGCCTAAAGTATGGCTACACCTTC.